This T cell receptor (beta chain) appears in the sequencing data of a study of blood T cell repertoires in COVID-19. About the research overall: COVID-19 samples, acute and convalescent, were from the United States, Italy and Spain. Sample material is recorded as cDNA or gDNA derived from T cells, B-cell-depleted T cells, or PBMCs.

Original processing notes: Quantification of nucleated cells was approximated via reference gene primer amplification. Only in-frame clones appear in the TCRdb table, and some are missing; sequencing was by immunoSEQ multiplex PCR. The V and J calls and clone size are taken from that table; D and trimming were inferred from the DNA. This table has about 490,000 clones, approximately 83% appearing once. Germline trimming cut 2 bases from V and 12 bases from J; bases unmatched to any gene: 4. From germline, CDR1 is SNHLY and CDR2 FYNNEI. The CDR3 is 12 amino acids. The V call is TRBV2, the J call TRBJ2-1, with 7 bases aligning to TRBD2. This receptor was taken from a human donor in a cohort sampled during active COVID-19. The sample consisted of peripheral blood. The chain's CDR3 is CASSEIGGGQFF. The CDR3 coding sequence is TGTGCCAGCAGTGAAATTGGGGGGGGGCAGTTCTTC.